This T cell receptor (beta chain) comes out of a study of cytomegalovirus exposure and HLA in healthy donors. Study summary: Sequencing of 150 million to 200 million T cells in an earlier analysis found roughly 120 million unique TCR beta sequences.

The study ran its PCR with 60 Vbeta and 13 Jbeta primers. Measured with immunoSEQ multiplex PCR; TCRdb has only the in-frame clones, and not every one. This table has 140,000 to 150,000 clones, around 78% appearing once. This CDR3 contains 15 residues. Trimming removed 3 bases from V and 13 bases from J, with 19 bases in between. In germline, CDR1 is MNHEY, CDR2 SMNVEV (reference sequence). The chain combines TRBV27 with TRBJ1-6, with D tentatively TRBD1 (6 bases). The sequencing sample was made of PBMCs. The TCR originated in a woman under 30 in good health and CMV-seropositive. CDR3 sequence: CASSFGDTGSSPLHF. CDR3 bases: TGTGCCAGCAGTTTCGGGGACACGGGGTCATCGCCCCTCCACTTT.